What follows describes a single TCR beta chain. This entry belongs to a study of blood T cell repertoires in COVID-19. Repertoires were generated with immunoSEQ multiplex PCR, while TCRdb's copy carries only in-frame clones and drops some. The data show roughly 330,000 clones, about 90% seen once. The CDR3 is 13 amino acids. Germline loops: CDR1 MNHEY, CDR2 SMNVEV (reference sequence). With 6 bases clipped from V and 6 bases from J, the junction kept 0 bases outside the gene matches. The clonotype originates from a woman in her 30s who had recovered from COVID-19. The genes are TRBV27 and TRBJ2-2; 11 bases are a match to TRBD1. The sequenced sample was PBMCs or T cells enriched from blood (not recorded which). CDR3 residues: CASRGQGAGELFF. CDR3 nucleotide sequence: TGTGCCAGCAGGGGACAGGGGGCCGGGGAGCTGTTTTTT.